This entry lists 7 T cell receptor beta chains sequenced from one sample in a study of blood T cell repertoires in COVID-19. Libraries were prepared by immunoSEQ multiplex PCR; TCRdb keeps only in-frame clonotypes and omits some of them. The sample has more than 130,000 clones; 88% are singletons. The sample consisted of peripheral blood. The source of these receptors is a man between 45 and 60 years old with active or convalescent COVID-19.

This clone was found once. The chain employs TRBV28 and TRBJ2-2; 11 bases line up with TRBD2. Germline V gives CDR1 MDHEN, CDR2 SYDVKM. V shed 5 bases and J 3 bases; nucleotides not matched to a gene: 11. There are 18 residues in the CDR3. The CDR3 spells CASSPSLAGGRYTGELFF. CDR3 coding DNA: TGTGCCAGCAGTCCCTCTCTAGCGGGAGGTCGATACACCGGGGAGCTGTTTTTT.

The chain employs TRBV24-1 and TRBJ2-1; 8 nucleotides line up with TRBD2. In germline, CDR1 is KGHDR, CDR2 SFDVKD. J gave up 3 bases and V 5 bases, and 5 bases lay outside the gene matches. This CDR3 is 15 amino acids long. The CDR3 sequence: CATSGFSGNYNEQFF. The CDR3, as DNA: TGTGCCACCAGTGGTTTTAGCGGGAACTACAATGAGCAGTTCTTC.

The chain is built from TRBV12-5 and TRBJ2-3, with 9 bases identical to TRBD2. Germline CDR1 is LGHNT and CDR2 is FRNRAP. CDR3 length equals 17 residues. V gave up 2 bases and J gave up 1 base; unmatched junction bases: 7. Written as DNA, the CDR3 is TGTGCTAGTGGTTTGAATACACTAGCGGGCCGCACAGATACGCAGTATTTT. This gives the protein CASGLNTLAGRTDTQYF.

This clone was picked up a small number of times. The DNA for the CDR3 is TGTGCCAGTAGTAAACGGACTACTTCGGGAACTGAAGCTTTCTTT. Protein: CASSKRTTSGTEAFF. V gene TRBV19 combines with J gene TRBJ1-1, with unresolved D. This CDR3 comprises 15 residues. The germline gives CDR1 LNHDA, CDR2 SQIVND (reference sequence). V dropped 4 bases and J dropped 5 bases, with 17 bases sitting between them.

This chain's CDR3 is CASLAPKPSYEQYF. The CDR3 region has the DNA TGTGCCAGCCTAGCGCCGAAGCCGTCCTACGAGCAGTACTTC. This chain connects TRBV6-5 to TRBJ2-7; perhaps TRBD2 as D (6 bases). V shed 8 bases and J shed 1 base, with 15 bases lying between them. The CDR3 runs to 14 residues. CDR1 and CDR2 from the germline V gene are MNHEY and SVGAGI.

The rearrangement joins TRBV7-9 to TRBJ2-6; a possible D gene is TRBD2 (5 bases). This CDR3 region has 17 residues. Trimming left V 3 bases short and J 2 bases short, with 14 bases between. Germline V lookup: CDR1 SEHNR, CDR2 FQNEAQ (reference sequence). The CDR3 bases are TGTGCCAGCAGCTTGTTGGGTACGGGGACTGGGGCCAACGTCCTGACTTTC. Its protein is CASSLLGTGTGANVLTF.

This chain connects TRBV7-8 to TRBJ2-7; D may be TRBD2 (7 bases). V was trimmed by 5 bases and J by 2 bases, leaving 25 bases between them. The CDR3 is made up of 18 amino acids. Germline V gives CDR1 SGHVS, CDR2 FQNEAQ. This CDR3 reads CASSGRGRGASSTYEQYF. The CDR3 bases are TGTGCCAGCAGCGGCAGGGGTCGGGGGGCTTCCAGTACCTACGAGCAGTACTTC.